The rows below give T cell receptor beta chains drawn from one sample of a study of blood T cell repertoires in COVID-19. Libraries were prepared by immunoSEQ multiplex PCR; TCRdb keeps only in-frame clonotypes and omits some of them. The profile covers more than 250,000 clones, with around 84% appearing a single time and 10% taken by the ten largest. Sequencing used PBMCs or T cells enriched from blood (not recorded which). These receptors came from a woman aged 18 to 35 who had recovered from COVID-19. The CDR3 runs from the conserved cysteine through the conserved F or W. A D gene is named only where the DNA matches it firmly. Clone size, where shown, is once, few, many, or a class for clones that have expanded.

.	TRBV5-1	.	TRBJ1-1	TGCGCCAGCAGCCCGAGGGCGGGGGACACTGAAGCTTTCTTT	CASSPRAGDTEAFF
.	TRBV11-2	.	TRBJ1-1	TGTGCCAGCAGCTTAGATTCCCTCCTGAACACTGAAGCTTTCTTT	CASSLDSLLNTEAFF
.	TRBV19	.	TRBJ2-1	TGTGCCAGTAGTACCCTAGCCGATCCTTACAATGAGCAGTTCTTC	CASSTLADPYNEQFF
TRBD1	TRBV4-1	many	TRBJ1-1	TGCGCCAGCAGCCCCCAAATGGACAGGGGAAGAGACTTAACTGAAGCTTTCTTT	CASSPQMDRGRDLTEAFF
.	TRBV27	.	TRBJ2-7	TGTGCCAGCAGTTTGTCCCGGAGAGGGGGCGAGCAGTACTTC	CASSLSRRGGEQYF
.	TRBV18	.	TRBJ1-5	TGTGCCAGCTCACCTGGCGGCCCTTACAGGGATTATAGCAATCAGCCCCAGCATTTT	CASSPGGPYRDYSNQPQHF
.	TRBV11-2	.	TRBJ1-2	TGTGCCAGCAGTCAAACAGGGTTTTATGGCTACACCTTC	CASSQTGFYGYTF
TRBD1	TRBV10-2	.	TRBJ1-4	TGCGCCAGCAGTGAGCCGGGACAGGGAGGGGGTGAAAAACTGTTTTTT	CASSEPGQGGGEKLFF
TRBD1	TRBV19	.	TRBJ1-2	TGTGCCACGAGGGGGCTACTCTATGGCTACACCTTC	CATRGLLYGYTF
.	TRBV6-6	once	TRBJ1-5	TGTGCCAGCAGCCCCAACTCCCGGGGGTTCAATCAGCCCCAGCATTTT	CASSPNSRGFNQPQHF
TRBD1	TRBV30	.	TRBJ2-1	TGTGCCTGGAGTGTTTTGGGACAGCCATACAATGAGCAGTTCTTC	CAWSVLGQPYNEQFF
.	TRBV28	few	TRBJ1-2	TGTGCCAGCAGTTTACGCGGAAACCCCCGGTACTATGGCTACACCTTC	CASSLRGNPRYYGYTF
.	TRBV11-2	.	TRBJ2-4	TGTGCCAGCAGCTCTGCCAAAAACATTCAGTACTTC	CASSSAKNIQYF
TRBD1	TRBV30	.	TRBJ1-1	TGTGCCTGGATTGACCTCTTCGACAGGGGAAGAACTGAAGCTTTCTTT	CAWIDLFDRGRTEAFF
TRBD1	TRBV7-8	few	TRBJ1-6	TGTGCCAGCAGCTTTACAGGGGCCCATAATTCACCCCTCCACTTT	CASSFTGAHNSPLHF
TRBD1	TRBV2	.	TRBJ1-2	TGTGCCAGCGGGGGGACAGGGGCTTCGAAAACCTTC	CASGGTGASKTF
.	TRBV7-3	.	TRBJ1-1	TGTGCCAGCAGCCCCAGGGTGAACACTGAAGCTTTCTTT	CASSPRVNTEAFF
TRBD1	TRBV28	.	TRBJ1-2	TGTGCCAGCAGTTTAGTTGGGACAGGGACCTATGGCTACACCTTC	CASSLVGTGTYGYTF
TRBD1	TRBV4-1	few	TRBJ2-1	TGCGCCAGCAGCCAAGGGGTACAGGGGGCCGCTGGGGCCTCCTACAATGAGCAGTTCTTC	CASSQGVQGAAGASYNEQFF
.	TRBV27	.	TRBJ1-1	TGTGCCAGCAGTTCTACACTTTGGCTTTCGACAGCGCAGACCACGGGTACTGAAGCTTTCTTT	CASSSTLWLSTAQTTGTEAFF
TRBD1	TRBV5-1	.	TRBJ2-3	TGCGCCAGCAGCCCAACCGGGACAGGGCACACAGATACGCAGTATTTT	CASSPTGTGHTDTQYF
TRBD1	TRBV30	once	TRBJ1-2	TGTGCCTGGAGTCTTCCCCGGACAGGGGGCGAAGGCTACACCTTC	CAWSLPRTGGEGYTF